The 13 T cell receptor beta chains below all came from one sample that was sequenced in a study of T cells in Graves' hyperthyroidism and ophthalmopathy. Authors of the study amplified TCR beta CDR3 regions from RNA transcripts. Carried out on the TCR CDR3, a first-round RT-PCR used the HTBI primer set. TCRdb called the multiplex PCR reads again in MiXCR, with one record for every CDR3 protein. The table includes a few hundred thousand distinct CDR3 sequences, around 13% detected once. Sample: blood. The receptors were sampled from a woman in her thirties or forties with Graves' hyperthyroidism.

This clonotype was detected ten times or more. This chain connects TRBV2 to TRBJ2-3; D is perhaps TRBD1 or TRBD2 (5 bases each). The CDR3 totals 16 residues. The V and J ends lost 0 bases and 0 bases respectively, with 10 bases between them. CDR1 and CDR2 (germline): SNHLY, FYNNEI. The CDR3 sequence: CASSEATGLSTDTQYF. The CDR3 DNA follows: TGTGCCAGCAGTGAAGCAACGGGGCTAAGCACAGATACGCAGTATTTT.

This clonotype showed up many times. J is TRBJ2-5 and V is TRBV11-1, with D maybe TRBD2 (6 bases). Germline V gene data show CDR1 as SGHAT and CDR2 as FQDESV (reference sequence). The V end lost 2 bases, the J end lost 1 base, and 8 bases lay between the germline ends. The CDR3 consists of 14 residues. CDR3 DNA sequence: TGTGCCAGCAGCTTAAGGGGACTCCAAGAGACCCAGTACTTC. This codes for CASSLRGLQETQYF.

In its sample, this clonotype was seen many times. J is TRBJ1-4 and V is TRBV6-5, with 8 bases aligning to TRBD1. The CDR3 loop spans 16 amino acids. Germline trimming cut 0 bases from V and 0 bases from J; bases unmatched to any gene: 0. The germline CDR1 and CDR2 sequences are MNHEY and SVGAGI. The CDR3 here is CASSYSGQATNEKLFF. CDR3 DNA sequence: TGTGCCAGCAGTTACTCGGGACAGGCAACTAATGAAAAACTGTTTTTT.

This clonotype was detected many times. The chain is built from TRBV10-1 and TRBJ2-7; no definite D call. Germline assignment: CDR1 WNHNN and CDR2 SYGVQD (reference sequence). The length of the CDR3 is 14 residues. With 6 bases removed from V and 2 bases from J, the gap between germline ends came to 14 bases. The DNA of the CDR3 is TGCGCCAGCAGCCATCCCTCTAGGCCCTACGAGCAGTACTTC. This encodes CASSHPSRPYEQYF.

This clonotype was seen repeatedly, ten times or more. The chain uses TRBV28 and TRBJ1-3; unclear D gene. There are 12 residues in the CDR3. Germline CDR1 is MDHEN and CDR2 is SYDVKM. V was shortened by 2 bases and J by 4 bases, with 3 bases between the two germline ends. CDR3 sequence: CASSLAGNTIYF. CDR3 in DNA: TGTGCCAGCAGTTTAGCGGGAAACACCATATATTTT.

The count of this clonotype is one. Since a much larger clone is just one base distant, this may be a read error. This chain joins TRBV4-2 and TRBJ2-7; the D gene is possibly TRBD2 (6 bases). Trimming cost V 4 bases and J 7 bases, with 20 bases left between them. This CDR3 is built from 15 residues. Germline V gene data show CDR1 as LGHNA and CDR2 as YNFKEQ. CDR3 sequence reads: CASSPRDWRDNEQYF. The CDR3 DNA reads as TGTGCCAGCAGCCCCCGGGACTGGAGAGACAATGAGCAGTACTTC.

This clonotype was seen ten or more times. This chain uses TRBV2 with TRBJ2-7; the D gene could be TRBD1 or TRBD2 (6 bases each). Deletions cut 1 base from V and 0 bases from J, with 13 bases between. Germline V gene data show CDR1 as SNHLY and CDR2 as FYNNEI. This CDR3 is 16 amino acids long. CDR3 bases: TGTGCCAGCAGTGAAGGTGGAGGGGGACACTCCTACGAGCAGTACTTC. Amino acids: CASSEGGGGHSYEQYF. The full variable domain, in which reference TRBV2 and TRBJ2-7 provide the parts outside the CDR3, is EPEVTQTPSHQVTQMGQEVILRCVPISNHLYFYWYRQILGQKVEFLVSFYNNEISEKSEIFDDQFSVERPDGSNFTLKIRSTKLEDSAMYFCASSEGGGGHSYEQYFGPGTRLTVT.

Concerning this clonotype: This may stem from a read error, because a much larger clone lies one nucleotide away. V is TRBV5-4 and J is TRBJ2-1; tentative D call: TRBD2 (5 bases). The germline V gene has CDR1 SGHNT and CDR2 YYREEE (reference sequence). V lost 4 bases to trimming and J lost 5 bases, with 13 bases between them. The CDR3 totals 14 residues. The CDR3 nucleotides are TGTGCCAGCAGCACCCGGGCGGGTAACAATGAGCAGTTCTTC. It encodes CASSTRAGNNEQFF.

This clonotype occurred many times. The V call is TRBV9, the J call TRBJ2-5, with TRBD1 as a possible D gene (5 bases). The germline V gene has CDR1 SGDLS and CDR2 YYNGEE. Trimming took 0 bases from V and 5 from J, leaving 17 bases between them. This CDR3 region has 16 residues. CDR3 loop: CASSVGATQAGETQYF. DNA for the CDR3: TGTGCCAGCAGCGTAGGCGCAACTCAAGCAGGGGAGACCCAGTACTTC.

This clonotype was counted at least ten times. The J gene is TRBJ2-1, the V gene TRBV7-2, with D possibly matching TRBD2 (5 bases). The CDR3 consists of 16 residues. Trimming left V 2 bases short and J 0 bases short, with 11 bases between. Germline CDR1 reads SGHTA; CDR2 reads FQGNSA. The CDR3 protein is CASSLRRTSSYNEQFF. The DNA of the CDR3 is TGTGCCAGCAGCTTAAGGCGAACTAGCTCCTACAATGAGCAGTTCTTC.

This clonotype has a handful of counts. The chain couples TRBV6-1 to TRBJ2-1, with 8 positions matching TRBD2. The CDR3 is 13 residues long. The germline gives CDR1 MNHNS, CDR2 SASEGT. The junction had 9 bases not matched to a gene; V was cut back by 8 bases and J by 9 bases. CDR3 residues: CASRLGLEGEQFF. In nucleotides, the CDR3 is TGTGCCAGCCGACTGGGACTAGAAGGTGAGCAGTTCTTC.

The V gene is TRBV28, the J gene TRBJ2-2, with 9 bases aligning to TRBD2. V shed 8 bases and J 2 bases; nucleotides not matched to a gene: 3. The V gene's germline CDR1 is MDHEN and CDR2 SYDVKM. CDR3 length equals 14 residues. The chain's CDR3 is CASQTSGNTGELFF. In nucleotides, the CDR3 is TGTGCCAGCCAGACTAGCGGCAACACCGGGGAGCTGTTTTTT.

This clonotype was counted a few times. This chain joins TRBV28 and TRBJ2-1; TRBD2 aligns across 15 bases. Germline CDR1 MDHEN, CDR2 SYDVKM. Losses at the gene ends were 6 bases for V and 7 bases for J; bases not matched to a gene: 7. The CDR3 extends over 16 amino acids. The CDR3 spells CASSGLAGGPGNEQFF. For the CDR3, the DNA is TGTGCCAGCAGCGGACTAGCGGGAGGGCCGGGGAATGAGCAGTTCTTC.